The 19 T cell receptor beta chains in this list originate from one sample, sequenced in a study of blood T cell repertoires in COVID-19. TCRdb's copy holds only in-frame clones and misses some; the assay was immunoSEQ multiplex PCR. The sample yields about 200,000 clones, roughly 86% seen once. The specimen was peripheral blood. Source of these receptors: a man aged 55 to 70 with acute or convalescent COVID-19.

The CDR3 loop is CASSPTTVAHETQYF. In DNA form, the CDR3 reads TGTGCCAGCAGCCCGACGACTGTAGCTCATGAGACCCAGTACTTC. This chain connects TRBV9 to TRBJ2-5; D call uncertain. The germline V and J ends were trimmed by 4 bases and 5 bases, with 18 bases remaining between them. The germline gives CDR1 SGDLS, CDR2 YYNGEE. The CDR3 runs 15 residues. Together with reference TRBV9 and TRBJ2-5, the CDR3 gives the full variable domain: DSGVTQTPKHLITATGQRVTLRCSPRSGDLSVYWYQQSLDQGLQFLIQYYNGEERAKGNILERFSAQQFPDLHSELNLSSLELGDSALYFCASSPTTVAHETQYFGPGTRLLVL.

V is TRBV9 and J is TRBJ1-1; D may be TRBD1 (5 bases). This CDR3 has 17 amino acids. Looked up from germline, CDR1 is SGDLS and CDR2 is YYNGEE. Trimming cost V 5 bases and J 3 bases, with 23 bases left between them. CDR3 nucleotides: TGTGCCAGCAGTCGCGAGCTTCTCAGGGTAGGAGACACTGAAGCTTTCTTT. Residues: CASSRELLRVGDTEAFF.

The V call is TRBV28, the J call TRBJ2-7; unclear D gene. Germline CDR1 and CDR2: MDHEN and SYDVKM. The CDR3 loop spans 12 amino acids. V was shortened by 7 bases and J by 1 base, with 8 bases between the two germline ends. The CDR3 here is CASNSLSYEQYF. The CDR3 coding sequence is TGTGCCAGCAATTCTCTGTCCTACGAGCAGTACTTC.

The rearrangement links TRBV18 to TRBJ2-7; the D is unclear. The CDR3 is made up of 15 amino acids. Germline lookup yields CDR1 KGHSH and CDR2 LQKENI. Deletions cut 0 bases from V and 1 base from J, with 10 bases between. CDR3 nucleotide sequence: TGTGCCAGCTCACCACCGGTCGCCGGGTCCTACGAGCAGTACTTC. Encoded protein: CASSPPVAGSYEQYF.

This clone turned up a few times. The CDR3 spells CASSLAPGGFAYEQYF. DNA of the CDR3: TGTGCCAGCTCACTAGCTCCGGGGGGCTTTGCGTACGAGCAGTACTTC. The chain combines TRBV18 with TRBJ2-7; D possibly corresponds to TRBD2 (7 bases). The V end lost 4 bases, the J end lost 4 bases, and 20 bases lay between the germline ends. Germline V gene sequence: CDR1 KGHSH, CDR2 LQKENI. The CDR3 consists of 16 residues.

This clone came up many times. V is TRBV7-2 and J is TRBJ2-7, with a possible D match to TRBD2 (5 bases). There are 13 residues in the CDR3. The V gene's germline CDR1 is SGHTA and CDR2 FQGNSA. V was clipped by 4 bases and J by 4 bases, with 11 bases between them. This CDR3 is CASSSRTDYEQYF. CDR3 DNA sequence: TGTGCCAGCAGCTCCCGGACTGATTACGAGCAGTACTTC. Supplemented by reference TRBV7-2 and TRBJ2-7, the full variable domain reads GAGVSQSPSNKVTEKGKDVELRCDPISGHTALYWYRQSLGQGLEFLIYFQGNSAPDKSGLPSDRFSAERTGGSVSTLTIQRTQQEDSAVYLCASSSRTDYEQYFGPGTRLTVT.

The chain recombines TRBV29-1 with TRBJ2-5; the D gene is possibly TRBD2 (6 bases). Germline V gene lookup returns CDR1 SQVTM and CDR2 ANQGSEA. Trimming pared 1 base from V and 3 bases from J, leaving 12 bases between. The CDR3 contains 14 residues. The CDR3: CSVEGRLAKETQYF. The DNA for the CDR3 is TGCAGCGTTGAAGGTCGTCTAGCGAAAGAGACCCAGTACTTC.

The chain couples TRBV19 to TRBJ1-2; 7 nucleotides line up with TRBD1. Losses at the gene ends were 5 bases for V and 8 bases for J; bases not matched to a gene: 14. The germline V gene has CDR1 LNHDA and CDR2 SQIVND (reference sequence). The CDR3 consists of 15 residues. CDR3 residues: CASSATGTAPGGYTF. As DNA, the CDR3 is TGTGCCAGTAGTGCGACAGGGACGGCCCCTGGCGGCTACACCTTC.

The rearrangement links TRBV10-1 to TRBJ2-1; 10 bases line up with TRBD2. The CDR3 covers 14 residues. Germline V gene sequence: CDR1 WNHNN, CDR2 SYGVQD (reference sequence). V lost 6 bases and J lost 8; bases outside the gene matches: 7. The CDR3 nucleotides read TGCGCCAGCAGCCCGGGACTAGCGACCCATGAGCAGTTCTTC. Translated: CASSPGLATHEQFF.

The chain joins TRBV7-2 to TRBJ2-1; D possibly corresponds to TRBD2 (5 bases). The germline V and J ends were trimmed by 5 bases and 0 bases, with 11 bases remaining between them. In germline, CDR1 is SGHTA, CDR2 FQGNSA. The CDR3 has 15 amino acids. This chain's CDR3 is CASSRPGSSYNEQFF. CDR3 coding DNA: TGTGCCAGCAGCCGGCCGGGGAGCTCCTACAATGAGCAGTTCTTC.

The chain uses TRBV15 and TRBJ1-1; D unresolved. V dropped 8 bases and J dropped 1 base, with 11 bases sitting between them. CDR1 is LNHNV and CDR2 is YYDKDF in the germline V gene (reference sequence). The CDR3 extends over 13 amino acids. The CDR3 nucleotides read TGTGCCACCCAAAGAGCCCGGAACACTGAAGCTTTCTTT. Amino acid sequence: CATQRARNTEAFF.

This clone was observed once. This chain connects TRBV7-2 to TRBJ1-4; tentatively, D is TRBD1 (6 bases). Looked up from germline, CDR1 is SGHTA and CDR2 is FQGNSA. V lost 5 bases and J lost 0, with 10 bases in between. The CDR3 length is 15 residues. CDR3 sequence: CASSPTGSTNEKLFF. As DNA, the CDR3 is TGTGCCAGCAGCCCAACAGGGTCAACTAATGAAAAACTGTTTTTT.

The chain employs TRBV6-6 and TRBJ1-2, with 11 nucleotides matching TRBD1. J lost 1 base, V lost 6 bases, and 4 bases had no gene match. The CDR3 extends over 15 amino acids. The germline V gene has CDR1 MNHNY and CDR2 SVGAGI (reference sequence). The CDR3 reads CASRGGQGDNYGYTF. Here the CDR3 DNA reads TGTGCCAGCAGGGGGGGACAGGGGGATAACTATGGCTACACCTTC.

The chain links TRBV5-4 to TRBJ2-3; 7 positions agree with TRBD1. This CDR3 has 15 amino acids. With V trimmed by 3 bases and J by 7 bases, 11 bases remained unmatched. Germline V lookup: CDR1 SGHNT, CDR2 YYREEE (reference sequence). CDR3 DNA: TGTGCCAGCAGCTCAACAGGGGCCCGGGGTAATACGCAGTATTTT. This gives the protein CASSSTGARGNTQYF.

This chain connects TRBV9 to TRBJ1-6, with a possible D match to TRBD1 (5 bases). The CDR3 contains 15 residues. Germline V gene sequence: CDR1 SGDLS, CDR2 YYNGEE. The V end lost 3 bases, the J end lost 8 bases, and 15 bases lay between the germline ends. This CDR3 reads CASSATGLADSPLHF. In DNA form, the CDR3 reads TGTGCCAGCAGCGCAACGGGACTTGCTGATTCACCCCTCCACTTT.

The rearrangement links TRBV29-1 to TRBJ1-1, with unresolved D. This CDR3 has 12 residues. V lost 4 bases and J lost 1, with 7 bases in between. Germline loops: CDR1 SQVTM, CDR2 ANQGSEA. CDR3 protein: CSVGEQNTEAFF. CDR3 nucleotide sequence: TGCAGCGTTGGGGAGCAGAACACTGAAGCTTTCTTT.

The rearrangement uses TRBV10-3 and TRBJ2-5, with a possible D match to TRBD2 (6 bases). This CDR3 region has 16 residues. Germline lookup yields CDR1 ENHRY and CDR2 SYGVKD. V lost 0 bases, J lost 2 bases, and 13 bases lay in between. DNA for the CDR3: TGTGCCATCAGTGAGTCGGGTAGCGGTCTGCAAGAGACCCAGTACTTC. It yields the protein CAISESGSGLQETQYF.

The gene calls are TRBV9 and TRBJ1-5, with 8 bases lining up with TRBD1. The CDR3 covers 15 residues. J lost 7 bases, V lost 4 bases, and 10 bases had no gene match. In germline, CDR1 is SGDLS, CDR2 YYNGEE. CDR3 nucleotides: TGTGCCAGCAGCACCTCGGACAGGGCAGGGCAGCCCCAGCATTTT. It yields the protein CASSTSDRAGQPQHF.

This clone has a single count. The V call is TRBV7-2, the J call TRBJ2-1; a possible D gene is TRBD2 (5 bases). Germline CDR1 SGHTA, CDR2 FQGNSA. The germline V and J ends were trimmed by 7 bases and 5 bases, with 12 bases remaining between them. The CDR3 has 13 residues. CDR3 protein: CASTQAVNNEQFF. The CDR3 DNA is TGTGCCAGCACCCAAGCGGTTAACAATGAGCAGTTCTTC.